The 20 T cell receptor beta chains listed next were all sequenced from one sample in a study of T cells after yellow fever vaccination. TCRdb itself ran the 5' RACE reads through MiXCR, one entry per CDR3 protein. Of 400,000 or so distinct CDR3 sequences in the sample, 6.2% were seen once. Source: PBMCs, taken 5 days after the yellow fever booster vaccination. These receptor sequences come from a man aged 25-45 years who received the YFV17D yellow fever vaccine.

This clonotype was observed many times. The chain joins TRBV11-3 to TRBJ2-7; D not resolved. CDR1 SGHNT and CDR2 YENEEA come from the germline V gene. The CDR3 consists of 18 residues. Trimming cost V 2 bases and J 3 bases, with 23 bases left between them. The CDR3 DNA follows: TGTGCCAGCAGCTTACGAGTACCGGCTTCATTTTTCGTCTACGAGCAGTACTTC. Its protein product is CASSLRVPASFFVYEQYF.

This clonotype was counted many times. This chain joins TRBV6-1 and TRBJ1-2, with TRBD1 as a possible D gene (5 bases). Germline V CDR1 and CDR2: MNHNS, SASEGT. The length of the CDR3 is 17 residues. V lost 6 bases and J lost 0, with 20 bases in between. This CDR3 is CASRPVRGGKANYGYTF. CDR3 coding DNA: TGTGCCAGCAGACCCGTTCGGGGGGGAAAGGCTAACTATGGCTACACCTTC.

The rearrangement links TRBV19 to TRBJ2-7; D perhaps matches TRBD2 (5 bases). V gave up 1 base and J gave up 2 bases, with 9 bases separating them. The CDR3 totals 14 residues. Germline V lookup: CDR1 LNHDA, CDR2 SQIVND (reference sequence). In DNA form, the CDR3 reads TGTGCCAGTAGTATAGCACCAGCGGCCTACGAGCAGTACTTC. Protein: CASSIAPAAYEQYF.

This clonotype was seen ten or more times. The chain recombines TRBV5-1 with TRBJ2-5; D call uncertain. Germline CDR1 is SGHRS and CDR2 is YFSETQ. V gave up 3 bases and J gave up 5 bases, with 8 bases separating them. This CDR3 has 12 amino acids. CDR3 amino acids: CASSSPPETQYF. DNA for the CDR3: TGCGCCAGCAGCTCCCCACCGGAGACCCAGTACTTC.

This clonotype was picked up a small number of times. V and J are TRBV5-5 and TRBJ1-2; TRBD1 matches 9 bases. The CDR3 is made up of 15 amino acids. V shed 6 bases and J 3 bases; nucleotides not matched to a gene: 9. In germline, CDR1 is SGHKS, CDR2 YYEKEE (reference sequence). This CDR3 is CASNSRDRADYGYTF. The CDR3 bases are TGTGCCAGCAACAGCCGGGACAGGGCCGACTATGGCTACACCTTC.

The V call is TRBV20-1, the J call TRBJ1-4; D might be TRBD1 (6 bases). CDR3 length: 15 amino acids. V dropped 0 bases and J dropped 8 bases, with 16 bases sitting between them. Per the germline V gene, CDR1 is DFQATT and CDR2 is SNEGSKA (reference sequence). CDR3 amino acids: CSARDGAGGVEKLFF. In DNA form, the CDR3 reads TGCAGTGCTAGAGATGGTGCCGGGGGCGTAGAAAAACTGTTTTTT.

This clonotype was seen many times. V and J are TRBV20-1 and TRBJ2-1; D uncertain. The CDR3 covers 13 residues. V lost 6 bases and J lost 8, with 17 bases in between. Germline V lookup: CDR1 DFQATT, CDR2 SNEGSKA (reference sequence). The CDR3 spells CSATHQTEYEQFF. The CDR3 DNA follows: TGCAGTGCCACGCATCAAACTGAGTATGAGCAGTTCTTC.

This clonotype came up a few times. The chain employs TRBV5-6 and TRBJ1-5; no reliable D call. The CDR3 has 14 residues. The V gene's germline CDR1 is SGHDT and CDR2 YYEEEE. The V gene lost 5 bases and the J gene lost 5 bases, with 14 bases spanning the gap. The CDR3 protein is CASSSVGIDQPQHF. The CDR3 nucleotides are TGTGCCAGCAGTTCCGTAGGCATCGATCAGCCCCAGCATTTT. The full variable domain, in which reference TRBV5-6 and TRBJ1-5 provide the parts outside the CDR3, is DAGVTQSPTHLIKTRGQQVTLRCSPKSGHDTVSWYQQALGQGPQFIFQYYEEEERQRGNFPDRFSGHQFPNYSSELNVNALLLGDSALYLCASSSVGIDQPQHFGDGTRLSIL.

The rearrangement uses TRBV7-2 and TRBJ2-7; TRBD2 matches at 8 bases. The CDR3 runs to 16 residues. Trimming cost V 1 base and J 4 bases; bases outside gene matches: 9. From germline, CDR1 is SGHTA and CDR2 FQGNSA. This chain's CDR3 is CASSLGEREKGYEQYF. The CDR3 DNA reads as TGTGCCAGCAGCTTAGGGGAGCGGGAGAAAGGGTACGAGCAGTACTTC.

This clonotype was picked up a small number of times. The chain joins TRBV7-2 to TRBJ1-2; D is ambiguous. This CDR3 has 12 amino acids. Trimming left V 6 bases short and J 8 bases short, with 13 bases between. Germline V gene sequence: CDR1 SGHTA, CDR2 FQGNSA. Written as DNA, the CDR3 is TGTGCCAGCAGGTTAACGAATGTCGGCTACACCTTC. This codes for CASRLTNVGYTF.

The chain has TRBV6-6 and TRBJ1-2, with a weak D call TRBD1 (6 bases). The germline gives CDR1 MNHNY, CDR2 SVGAGI (reference sequence). This CDR3 spans 13 amino acids. Trimming took off 8 bases at V and 5 bases at J, with 15 bases between the two ends. The CDR3 nucleotides read TGTGCCAGCCAGTCCGGGGGCTCTTATGGCTACACCTTC. This gives the protein CASQSGGSYGYTF.

This clonotype has at least ten counts. V gene TRBV11-2 combines with J gene TRBJ2-5; D unclear. CDR3 length: 18 amino acids. Deletions cut 3 bases from V and 2 bases from J, with 22 bases between. Germline V gives CDR1 SGHAT, CDR2 FQNNGV. The CDR3 nucleotides read TGTGCCAGCAGCTTCTCGTATCGCCCCGAGAGGCTTCAAGAGACCCAGTACTTC. Translated: CASSFSYRPERLQETQYF. Looking up the rest from reference TRBV11-2 and TRBJ2-5 gives the full variable domain: EAGVAQSPRYKIIEKRQSVAFWCNPISGHATLYWYQQILGQGPKLLIQFQNNGVVDDSQLPKDRFSAERLKGVDSTLKIQPAKLEDSAVYLCASSFSYRPERLQETQYFGPGTRLLVL.

This clonotype has ten or more counts. The rearrangement uses TRBV3-1 and TRBJ2-3; the D gene is possibly TRBD2 (6 bases). Germline CDR1 and CDR2: LGHDT and YNNKEL (reference sequence). V gave up 0 bases and J gave up 3 bases, with 16 bases separating them. There are 17 residues in the CDR3. Written as DNA, the CDR3 is TGTGCCAGCAGCCAAGATTTAACTAGCCTGGGAACAGATACGCAGTATTTT. It yields the protein CASSQDLTSLGTDTQYF.

The chain combines TRBV19 with TRBJ1-1; D remains ambiguous. The V end lost 1 base, the J end lost 4 bases, and 10 bases lay between the germline ends. This CDR3 is 14 amino acids long. Germline-derived CDR1 and CDR2 are LNHDA and SQIVND (reference sequence). The CDR3 sequence: CASSIGKGGTEAFF. CDR3 in DNA: TGTGCCAGTAGTATAGGGAAGGGCGGCACTGAAGCTTTCTTT.

This clonotype was seen at least ten times. V gene TRBV4-3 combines with J gene TRBJ2-5; 9 positions match TRBD2. Trimming at V came to 2 bases and at J to 4 bases, leaving 11 bases not matched to a gene. CDR3 size: 17 residues. Per the germline V gene, CDR1 is LGHNA and CDR2 is YSLEER. The CDR3 region has the DNA TGCGCCAGCAGCCAACGACGACTAGCGGACGGAGGAGAGACCCAGTACTTC. Protein: CASSQRRLADGGETQYF.

This clonotype was seen more than once but under ten times. The chain employs TRBV20-1 and TRBJ2-3, with 9 bases matching TRBD2. The CDR3 is 14 amino acids. The V segment lost 5 bases and the J segment 3 bases; nucleotides outside the gene matches: 6. Germline V gene lookup returns CDR1 DFQATT and CDR2 SNEGSKA (reference sequence). The CDR3 DNA sequence: TGCAGTGCTGGGGGCAGCGGGAGGACAGATACGCAGTATTTT. It codes for CSAGGSGRTDTQYF.

The chain couples TRBV18 to TRBJ1-4, with TRBD1 as a possible D gene (5 bases). Germline CDR1 reads KGHSH; CDR2 reads LQKENI. The CDR3 extends over 15 amino acids. With 6 bases removed from V and 3 bases from J, the gap between germline ends came to 14 bases. CDR3 residues: CASSLHQGSNEKLFF. CDR3 sequence (DNA): TGTGCCAGCTCTCTTCATCAGGGATCTAATGAAAAACTGTTTTTT. Using reference TRBV18 and TRBJ1-4 for the parts outside the CDR3, the full variable domain is NAGVMQNPRHLVRRRGQEARLRCSPMKGHSHVYWYRQLPEEGLKFMVYLQKENIIDESGMPKERFSAEFPKEGPSILRIQQVVRGDSAAYFCASSLHQGSNEKLFFGSGTQLSVL.

This clonotype was counted only a few times. The chain carries TRBV12-3 or TRBV12-4 and TRBJ2-7; 8 bases line up with TRBD2. Trimming at V came to 7 bases and at J to 6 bases, leaving 11 bases not matched to a gene. The CDR3 runs 14 residues. CDR3 nucleotides: TGTGCCAGCAACCTAGCGGGTTTGGTGGGCGAGCAGTACTTC. It yields the protein CASNLAGLVGEQYF.

About this clonotype itself: This may come from a read error, since a much larger clone is one base off. The V gene is TRBV20-1, the J gene TRBJ2-1, with a tentative D call TRBD2 (6 bases). Germline CDR1 and CDR2: DFQATT and SNEGSKA (reference sequence). The length of the CDR3 is 13 residues. The CDR3 region is CSASGSSNNELFF. The CDR3 DNA follows: TGCAGTGCTAGCGGGAGTAGTAACAATGAGCTGTTCTTC.

V and J are TRBV18 and TRBJ2-1, with no clear D. Germline CDR1 KGHSH, CDR2 LQKENI. V was trimmed by 6 bases and J by 10 bases, leaving 13 bases between them. The CDR3 sequence is 12 residues long. CDR3: CASSRLGPEQFF. CDR3 nucleotide sequence: TGTGCCAGCTCGCGTTTGGGTCCCGAGCAGTTCTTC. Using reference TRBV18 and TRBJ2-1 for the parts outside the CDR3, the full variable domain is NAGVMQNPRHLVRRRGQEARLRCSPMKGHSHVYWYRQLPEEGLKFMVYLQKENIIDESGMPKERFSAEFPKEGPSILRIQQVVRGDSAAYFCASSRLGPEQFFGPGTRLTVL.